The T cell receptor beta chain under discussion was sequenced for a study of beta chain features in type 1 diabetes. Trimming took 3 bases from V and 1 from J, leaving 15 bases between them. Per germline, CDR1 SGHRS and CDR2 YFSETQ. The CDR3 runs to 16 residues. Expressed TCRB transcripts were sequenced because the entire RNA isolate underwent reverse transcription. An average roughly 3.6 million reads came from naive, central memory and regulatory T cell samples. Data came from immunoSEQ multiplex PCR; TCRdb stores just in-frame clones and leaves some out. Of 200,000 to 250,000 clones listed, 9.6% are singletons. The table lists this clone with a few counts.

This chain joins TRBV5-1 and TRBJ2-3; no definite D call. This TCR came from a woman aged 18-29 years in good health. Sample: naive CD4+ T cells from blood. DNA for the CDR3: TGCGCCAGCAGCTCGACCGTTAGCTTGGGCACAGATACGCAGTATTTT. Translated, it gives CASSSTVSLGTDTQYF.